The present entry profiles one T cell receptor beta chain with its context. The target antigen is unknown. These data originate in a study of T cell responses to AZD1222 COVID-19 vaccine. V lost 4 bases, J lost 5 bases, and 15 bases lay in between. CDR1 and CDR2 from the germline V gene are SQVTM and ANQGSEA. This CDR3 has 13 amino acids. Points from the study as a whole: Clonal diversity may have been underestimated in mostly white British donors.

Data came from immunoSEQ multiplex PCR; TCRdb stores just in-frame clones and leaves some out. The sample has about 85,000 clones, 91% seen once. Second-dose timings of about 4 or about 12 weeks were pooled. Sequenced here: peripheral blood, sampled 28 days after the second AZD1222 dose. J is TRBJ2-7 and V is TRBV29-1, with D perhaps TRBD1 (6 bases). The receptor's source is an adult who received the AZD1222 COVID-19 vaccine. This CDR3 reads CSVARDTSDEQYF. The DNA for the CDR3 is TGCAGCGTTGCCCGGGACACATCCGACGAGCAGTACTTC.